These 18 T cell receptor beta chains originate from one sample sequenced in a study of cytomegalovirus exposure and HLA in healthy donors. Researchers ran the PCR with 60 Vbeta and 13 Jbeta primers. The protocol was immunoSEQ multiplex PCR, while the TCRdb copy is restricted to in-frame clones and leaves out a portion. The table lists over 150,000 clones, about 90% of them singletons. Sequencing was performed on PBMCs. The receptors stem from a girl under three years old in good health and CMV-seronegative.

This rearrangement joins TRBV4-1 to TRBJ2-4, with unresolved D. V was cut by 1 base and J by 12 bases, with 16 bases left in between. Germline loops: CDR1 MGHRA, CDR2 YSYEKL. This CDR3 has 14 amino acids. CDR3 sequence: CASSQGWVETGQYF. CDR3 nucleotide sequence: TGCGCCAGCAGCCAAGGGTGGGTGGAGACCGGTCAGTACTTC.

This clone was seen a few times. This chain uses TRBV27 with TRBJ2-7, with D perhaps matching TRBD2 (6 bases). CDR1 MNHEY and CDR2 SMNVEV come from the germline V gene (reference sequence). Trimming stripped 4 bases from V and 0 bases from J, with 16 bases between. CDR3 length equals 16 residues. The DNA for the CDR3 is TGTGCCAGCAGTTCAGACACAGCGGGTAGCTCCTACGAGCAGTACTTC. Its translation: CASSSDTAGSSYEQYF.

This CDR3 is CASSVGQETDTQYF. The CDR3 nucleotides are TGTGCCAGCAGCGTCGGACAGGAGACAGATACGCAGTATTTT. V gene TRBV9 combines with J gene TRBJ2-3; 7 nucleotides line up with TRBD1. From germline, CDR1 is SGDLS and CDR2 YYNGEE. V trimming: 2 bases; J trimming: 3 bases; junction bases outside the gene matches: 3. The CDR3 sequence is 14 residues long.

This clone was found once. The chain's CDR3 is CASSLAVTGELFF. The CDR3 DNA is TGCGCCAGCAGCTTGGCCGTAACCGGGGAGCTGTTTTTT. The V gene is TRBV5-1, the J gene TRBJ2-2; D ambiguous. V was clipped by 0 bases and J by 5 bases, with 5 bases between them. The CDR3 length is 13 residues. Germline assignment: CDR1 SGHRS and CDR2 YFSETQ.

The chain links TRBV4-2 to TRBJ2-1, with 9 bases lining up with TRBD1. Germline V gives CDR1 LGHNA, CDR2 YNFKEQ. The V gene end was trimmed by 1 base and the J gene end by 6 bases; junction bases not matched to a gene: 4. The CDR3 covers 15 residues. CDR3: CASSQVGTGSNEQFF. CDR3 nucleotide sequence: TGTGCCAGCAGCCAAGTTGGGACAGGGTCCAATGAGCAGTTCTTC.

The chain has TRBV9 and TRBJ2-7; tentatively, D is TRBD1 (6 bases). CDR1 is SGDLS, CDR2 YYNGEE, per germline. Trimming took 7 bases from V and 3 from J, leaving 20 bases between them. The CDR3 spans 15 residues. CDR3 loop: CASPRQAIGVYEQYF. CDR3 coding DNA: TGTGCCAGCCCGCGACAGGCCATAGGGGTCTACGAGCAGTACTTC.

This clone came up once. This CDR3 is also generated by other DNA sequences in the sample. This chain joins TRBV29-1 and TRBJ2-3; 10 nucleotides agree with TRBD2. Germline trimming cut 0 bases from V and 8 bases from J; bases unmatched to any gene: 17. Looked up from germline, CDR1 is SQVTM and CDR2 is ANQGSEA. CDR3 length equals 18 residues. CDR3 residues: CSVEEAWKREGRGVTQYF. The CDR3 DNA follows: TGCAGCGTTGAAGAAGCCTGGAAGCGGGAGGGCCGGGGAGTTACGCAGTATTTT.

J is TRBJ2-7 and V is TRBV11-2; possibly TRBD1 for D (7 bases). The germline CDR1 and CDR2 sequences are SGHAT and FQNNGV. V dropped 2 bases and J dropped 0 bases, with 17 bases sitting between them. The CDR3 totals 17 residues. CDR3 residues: CASSLIRGFGSSYEQYF. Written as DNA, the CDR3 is TGTGCCAGCAGCTTAATCAGGGGGTTCGGGAGCTCCTACGAGCAGTACTTC.

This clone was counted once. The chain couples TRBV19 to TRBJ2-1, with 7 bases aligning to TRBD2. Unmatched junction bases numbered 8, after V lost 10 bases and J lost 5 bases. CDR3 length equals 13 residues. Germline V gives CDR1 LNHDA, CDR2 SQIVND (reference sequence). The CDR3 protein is CATTTSSDNEQFF. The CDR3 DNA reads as TGTGCCACCACGACTAGCAGTGACAATGAGCAGTTCTTC.

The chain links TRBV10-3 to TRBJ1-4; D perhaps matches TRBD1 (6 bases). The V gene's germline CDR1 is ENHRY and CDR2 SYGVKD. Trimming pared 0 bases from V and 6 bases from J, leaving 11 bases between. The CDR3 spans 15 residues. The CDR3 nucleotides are TGTGCCATCAGTGAGTCACAGGGTTCTCATGAAAAACTGTTTTTT. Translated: CAISESQGSHEKLFF.

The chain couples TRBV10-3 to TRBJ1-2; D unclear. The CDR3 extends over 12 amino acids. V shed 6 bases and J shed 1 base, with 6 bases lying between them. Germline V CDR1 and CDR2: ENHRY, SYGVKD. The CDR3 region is CAIRGYNYGYTF. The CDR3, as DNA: TGTGCCATCAGGGGCTATAACTATGGCTACACCTTC.

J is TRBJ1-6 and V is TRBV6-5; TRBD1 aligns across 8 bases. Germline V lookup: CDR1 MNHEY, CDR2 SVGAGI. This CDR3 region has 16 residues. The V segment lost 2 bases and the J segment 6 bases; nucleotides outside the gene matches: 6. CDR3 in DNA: TGTGCCAGCAGTTACCTTGGGACAGGTCCTAATTCACCCCTCCACTTT. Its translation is CASSYLGTGPNSPLHF.

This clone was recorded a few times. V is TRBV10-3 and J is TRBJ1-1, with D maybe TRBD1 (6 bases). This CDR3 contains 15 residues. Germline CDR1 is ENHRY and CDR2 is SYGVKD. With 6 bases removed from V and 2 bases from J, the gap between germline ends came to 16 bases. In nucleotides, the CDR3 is TGTGCCATCAGAGGAACCGGGACAACTAACACTGAAGCTTTCTTT. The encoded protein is CAIRGTGTTNTEAFF.

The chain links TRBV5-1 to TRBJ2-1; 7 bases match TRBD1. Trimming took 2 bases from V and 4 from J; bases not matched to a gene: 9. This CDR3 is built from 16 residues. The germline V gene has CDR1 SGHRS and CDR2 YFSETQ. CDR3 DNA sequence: TGCGCCAGCAGCTTCTGGTCCGGGACAGAATACAATGAGCAGTTCTTC. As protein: CASSFWSGTEYNEQFF. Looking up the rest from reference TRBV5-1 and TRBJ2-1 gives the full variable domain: KAGVTQTPRYLIKTRGQQVTLSCSPISGHRSVSWYQQTPGQGLQFLFEYFSETQRNKGNFPGRFSGRQFSNSRSEMNVSTLELGDSALYLCASSFWSGTEYNEQFFGPGTRLTVL.

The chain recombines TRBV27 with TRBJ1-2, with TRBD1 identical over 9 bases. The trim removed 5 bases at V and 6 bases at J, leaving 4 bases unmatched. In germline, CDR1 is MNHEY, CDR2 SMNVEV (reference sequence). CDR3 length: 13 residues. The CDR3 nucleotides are TGTGCCAGCAGTCAGGGACAGGGTAATGGCTACACCTTC. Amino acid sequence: CASSQGQGNGYTF.

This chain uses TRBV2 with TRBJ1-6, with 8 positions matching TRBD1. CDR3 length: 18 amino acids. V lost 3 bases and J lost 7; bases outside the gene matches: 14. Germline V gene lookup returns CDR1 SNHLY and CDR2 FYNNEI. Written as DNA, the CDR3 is TGTGCCAGCAGTGATAGCCTTGGGGACAGGACCAGAAATTCACCCCTCCACTTT. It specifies CASSDSLGDRTRNSPLHF.

The CDR3 DNA sequence: TGCGCCAGCAGTCGAGACAGGGGTGGAAGCAATCAGCCCCAGCATTTT. The encoded protein is CASSRDRGGSNQPQHF. V is TRBV4-1 and J is TRBJ1-5; 8 bases fit TRBD1. Trimming took 6 bases from V and 1 from J; bases not matched to a gene: 8. Looked up from germline, CDR1 is MGHRA and CDR2 is YSYEKL. CDR3 length: 16 residues.

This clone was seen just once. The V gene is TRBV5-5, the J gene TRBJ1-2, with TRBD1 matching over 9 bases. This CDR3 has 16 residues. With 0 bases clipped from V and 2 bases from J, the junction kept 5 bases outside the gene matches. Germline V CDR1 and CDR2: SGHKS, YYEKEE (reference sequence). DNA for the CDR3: TGTGCCAGCAGCTTGGGTCCCGGGACAGGGAACTATGGCTACACCTTC. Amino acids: CASSLGPGTGNYGYTF. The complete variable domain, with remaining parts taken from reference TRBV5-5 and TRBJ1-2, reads DAGVTQSPTHLIKTRGQQVTLRCSPISGHKSVSWYQQVLGQGPQFIFQYYEKEERGRGNFPDRFSARQFPNYSSELNVNALLLGDSALYLCASSLGPGTGNYGYTFGSGTRLTVV.